This is a list of T cell receptor beta chains from one sample in a study of T cell changes during pregnancy in multiple sclerosis. The protocol was immunoSEQ multiplex PCR, while the TCRdb copy is restricted to in-frame clones and leaves out a portion. The table lists about 49,000 clones, 85% to 95% of them singletons. This specimen was CD8+ T cells from peripheral blood mononuclear cells, taken before pregnancy. These receptors were obtained from a female donor with multiple sclerosis, enrolled in a pregnancy study. Each CDR3 is given without its conserved first and last residue. A D gene is named only where the DNA matches it firmly. Not every row has a clone size; where given, it reads once, few, many or a size class.

>-|15|-|TRBV10-2|TRBJ2-1
ASSPRSSASSYNEQF
>-|14|-|TRBV2|TRBJ2-1
ASSSTRTPSYNEQF
>TRBD2|14|-|TRBV9|TRBJ2-5
ASSAGGLAAKETQY
>-|13|-|TRBV18|TRBJ2-2
ASSPPTAGVEELF
>TRBD1|13|few|TRBV19|TRBJ1-5
ASSIGQGGFWPQH
>TRBD1|13|-|TRBV6-1|TRBJ2-7
ASSEAQGVAYEQY
>-|12|once|TRBV5-1|TRBJ2-6
ASKDSSGANVLT
>-|11|medium-sized|TRBV6-4|TRBJ2-2
ASSLTATGELF
>TRBD2|14|-|TRBV10-3|TRBJ2-7
AISEFAGGLGDEQY
>TRBD2|15|-|TRBV23-1|TRBJ2-7
ASRDLGLAFRSYEQY
>-|11|-|TRBV27|TRBJ2-7
ASSLNPSYEQY
>TRBD1|13|once|TRBV4-1|-
ASSRGQGANYEQY
>TRBD1|14|few|TRBV5-4|TRBJ2-2
ASSLDSTGVTGELF
>-|11|-|TRBV5-5|TRBJ2-7
ASSLRLINEQY
>TRBD1|14|-|TRBV18|TRBJ2-2
ASSPAGTGGTGELF
>TRBD1|16|-|TRBV30|TRBJ2-3
AWKGATEETYRTDTQY
>-|9|-|TRBV30|TRBJ2-5
AWRGLETQY